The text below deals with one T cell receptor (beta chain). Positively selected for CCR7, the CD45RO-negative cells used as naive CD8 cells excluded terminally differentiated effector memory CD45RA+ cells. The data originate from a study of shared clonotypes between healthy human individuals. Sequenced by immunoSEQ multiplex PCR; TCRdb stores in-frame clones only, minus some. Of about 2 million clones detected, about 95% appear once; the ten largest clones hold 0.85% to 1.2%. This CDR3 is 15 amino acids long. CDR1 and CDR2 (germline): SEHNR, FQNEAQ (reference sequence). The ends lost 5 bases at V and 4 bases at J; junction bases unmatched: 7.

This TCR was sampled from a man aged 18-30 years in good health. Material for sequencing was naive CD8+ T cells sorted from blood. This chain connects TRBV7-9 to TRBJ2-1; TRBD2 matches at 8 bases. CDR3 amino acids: CASSPTSGPYNEQFF. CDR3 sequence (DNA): TGTGCCAGCAGCCCAACTAGCGGACCGTACAATGAGCAGTTCTTC.